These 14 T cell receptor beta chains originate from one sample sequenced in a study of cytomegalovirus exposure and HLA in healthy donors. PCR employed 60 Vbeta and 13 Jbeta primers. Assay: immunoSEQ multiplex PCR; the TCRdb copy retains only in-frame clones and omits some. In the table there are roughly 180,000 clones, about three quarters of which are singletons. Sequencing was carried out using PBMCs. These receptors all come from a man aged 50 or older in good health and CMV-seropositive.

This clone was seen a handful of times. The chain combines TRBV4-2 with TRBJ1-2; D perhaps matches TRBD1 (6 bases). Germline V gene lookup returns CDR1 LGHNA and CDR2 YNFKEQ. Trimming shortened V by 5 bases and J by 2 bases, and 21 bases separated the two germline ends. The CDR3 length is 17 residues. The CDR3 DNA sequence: TGTGCCAGCAGCAACAGAACGACAGGCCCTTCAAACTATGGCTACACCTTC. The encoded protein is CASSNRTTGPSNYGYTF.

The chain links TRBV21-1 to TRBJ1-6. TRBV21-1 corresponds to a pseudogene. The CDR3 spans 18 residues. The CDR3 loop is CASSKEPSYSSYNSPLHF. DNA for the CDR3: TGTGCCAGCAGCAAAGAACCCTCTTATAGCTCCTATAATTCACCCCTCCACTTT.

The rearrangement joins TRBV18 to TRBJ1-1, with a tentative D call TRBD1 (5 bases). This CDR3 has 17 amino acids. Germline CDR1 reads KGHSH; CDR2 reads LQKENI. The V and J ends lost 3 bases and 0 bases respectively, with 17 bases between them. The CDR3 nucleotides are TGTGCCAGCTCACCCGGTTTAAGGGGCCTGATGAACACTGAAGCTTTCTTT. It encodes CASSPGLRGLMNTEAFF.

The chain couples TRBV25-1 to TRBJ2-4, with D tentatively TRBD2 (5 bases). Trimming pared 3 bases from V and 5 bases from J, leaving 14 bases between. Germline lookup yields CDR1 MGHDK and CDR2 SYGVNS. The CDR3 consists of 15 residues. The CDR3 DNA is TGTGCCAGCAGTGATGAGGGTCAGCCTCAAAACATTCAGTACTTC. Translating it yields CASSDEGQPQNIQYF.

CDR3 sequence (DNA): TGTGCCAGCAGTACCGGGACAGGGAGCGTTCAGCCCCAGCATTTT. It yields the protein CASSTGTGSVQPQHF. This chain links TRBV2 with TRBJ1-5, with 9 positions matching TRBD1. The germline V gene has CDR1 SNHLY and CDR2 FYNNEI. The CDR3 sequence is 15 residues long. The junction had 8 bases not matched to a gene; V was cut back by 5 bases and J by 6 bases.

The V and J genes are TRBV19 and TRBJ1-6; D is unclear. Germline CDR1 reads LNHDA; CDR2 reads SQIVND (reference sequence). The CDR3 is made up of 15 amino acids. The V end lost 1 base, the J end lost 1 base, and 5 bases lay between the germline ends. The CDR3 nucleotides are TGTGCCAGTAGTATAGGCGGATCCTATAATTCACCCCTCCACTTT. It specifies CASSIGGSYNSPLHF.

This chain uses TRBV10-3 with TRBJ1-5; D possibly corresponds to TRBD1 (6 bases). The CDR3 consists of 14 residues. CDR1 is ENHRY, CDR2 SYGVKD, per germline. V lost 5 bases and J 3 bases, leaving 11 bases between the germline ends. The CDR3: CAISSGGFNQPQHF. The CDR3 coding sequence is TGTGCCATCAGTTCGGGGGGCTTCAATCAGCCCCAGCATTTT.

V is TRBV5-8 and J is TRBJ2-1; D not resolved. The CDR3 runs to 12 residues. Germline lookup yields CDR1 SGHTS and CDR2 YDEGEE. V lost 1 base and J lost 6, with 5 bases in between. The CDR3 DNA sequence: TGTGCCAGCAGCTTGCGGTTCAATGAGCAGTTCTTC. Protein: CASSLRFNEQFF.

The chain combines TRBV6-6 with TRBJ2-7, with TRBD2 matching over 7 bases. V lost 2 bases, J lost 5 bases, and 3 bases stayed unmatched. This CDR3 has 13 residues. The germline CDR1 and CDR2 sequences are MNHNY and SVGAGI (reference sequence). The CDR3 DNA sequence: TGTGCCAGCAGTTACGGGGGGGTTCACGAGCAGTACTTC. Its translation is CASSYGGVHEQYF.

The CDR3 DNA reads TGTGCCAGCAGCTTAATGGGGGGTCGAACTAACTATGGCTACACCTTC. Translated, it gives CASSLMGGRTNYGYTF. The chain combines TRBV7-8 with TRBJ1-2, with D possibly TRBD1 on 5 matching bases. This CDR3 is built from 16 residues. The V gene lost 2 bases and the J gene lost 0 bases, with 13 bases spanning the gap. In germline, CDR1 is SGHVS, CDR2 FQNEAQ.

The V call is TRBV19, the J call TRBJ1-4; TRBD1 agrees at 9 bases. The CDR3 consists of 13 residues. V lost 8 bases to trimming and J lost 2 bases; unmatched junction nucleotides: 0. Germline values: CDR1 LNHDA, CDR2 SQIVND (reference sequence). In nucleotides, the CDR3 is TGTGCCAGTGGACAGGGGACTAATGAAAAACTGTTTTTT. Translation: CASGQGTNEKLFF.

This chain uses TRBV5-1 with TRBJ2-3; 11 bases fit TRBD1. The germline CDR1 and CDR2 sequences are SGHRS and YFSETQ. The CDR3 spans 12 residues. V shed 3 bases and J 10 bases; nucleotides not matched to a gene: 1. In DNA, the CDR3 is TGCGCCAGCAGCTCGGGACAGGGGGCGCAGTATTTT. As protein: CASSSGQGAQYF.

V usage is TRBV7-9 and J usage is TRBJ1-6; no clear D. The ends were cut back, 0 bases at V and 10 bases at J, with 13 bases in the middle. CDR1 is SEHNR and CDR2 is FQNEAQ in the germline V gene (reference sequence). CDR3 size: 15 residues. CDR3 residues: CASSLALVARSPLHF. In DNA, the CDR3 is TGTGCCAGCAGCTTAGCGCTTGTCGCGCGATCACCCCTCCACTTT.

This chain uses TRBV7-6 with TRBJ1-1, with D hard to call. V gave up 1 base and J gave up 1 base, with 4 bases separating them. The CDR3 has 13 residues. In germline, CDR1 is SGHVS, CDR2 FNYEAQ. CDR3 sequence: CASSLDTNTEAFF. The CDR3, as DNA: TGTGCCAGCAGCTTAGACACGAACACTGAAGCTTTCTTT.